This record concerns one T cell receptor (beta chain) sequence. Its specificity is unknown. Germline V CDR1 and CDR2: LNHNV, YYDKDF (reference sequence). Unmatched junction bases numbered 8, after V lost 4 bases and J lost 0 bases. The CDR3 is made up of 16 amino acids. This sample was included in a study of PD-1 blockade in classical Hodgkin lymphoma. Whole-study findings and limits: Newly diagnosed patients were reported to exhibit reduced baseline TCR diversity relative to healthy donors. Compared with baseline, CD4+ but not CD8+ TCR diversity had risen significantly by C4D1. Patients were excluded if nivolumab began under 1 year after ASCT (the autologous transplant).

Every patient had relapsed following autologous stem cell transplantation, and cohorts differed in brentuximab vedotin exposure. Profiling relied on immunoSEQ multiplex PCR, and the TCRdb table lists in-frame clones only, not all of them. The profile covers 20,000 or so clones, with roughly 73% appearing a single time and less than 25% taken by the ten largest. The sequence was obtained from a human donor with classical Hodgkin lymphoma. The sequencing used peripheral blood mononuclear cells (PBMCs), collected before the second cycle of nivolumab. This chain joins TRBV15 and TRBJ2-5, with TRBD1 matching over 7 bases. The CDR3 coding sequence is TGTGCCACCAGCAAAGCTAGGACAGGCAACCAAGAGACCCAGTACTTC. It is translated as CATSKARTGNQETQYF.